The 21 T cell receptor beta chains below come from one sample, sequenced in a study of T cells after yellow fever vaccination. TCRdb re-called the 5' RACE reads through MiXCR, storing one row per CDR3 protein. Here the sample spans approximately 550,000 distinct CDR3 sequences, about 19% being singletons. The starting material was PBMCs, obtained 15 days after the yellow fever booster vaccination. The origin of the receptors is a man under 40 who received the YFV17D yellow fever vaccine.

There are a few counts of this clonotype. The rearrangement uses TRBV11-2 and TRBJ2-2, with 10 bases aligning to TRBD2. V shed 4 bases and J 2 bases; nucleotides not matched to a gene: 10. The CDR3 is made up of 18 amino acids. Germline loops: CDR1 SGHAT, CDR2 FQNNGV. The DNA of the CDR3 is TGTGCCAGCAGCTCCATACGATGGACTAGCGGTAACACCGGGGAGCTGTTTTTT. Amino acid sequence: CASSSIRWTSGNTGELFF.

The chain employs TRBV20-1 and TRBJ2-5; maybe TRBD2 (7 bases). Trimming cost V 1 base and J 5 bases, with 11 bases left between them. This CDR3 region has 13 residues. In germline, CDR1 is DFQATT, CDR2 SNEGSKA (reference sequence). The CDR3 here is CSARVGGLETQYF. CDR3 DNA: TGCAGTGCTAGAGTGGGGGGGCTCGAGACCCAGTACTTC.

J is TRBJ2-3 and V is TRBV5-1; 13 bases agree with TRBD2. CDR3 length: 15 residues. V shed 3 bases and J 8 bases; nucleotides not matched to a gene: 6. Germline CDR1 reads SGHRS; CDR2 reads YFSETQ. The CDR3 DNA is TGCGCCAGCAGCTGGGGACTAGCGGGGTCAGGTACGCAGTATTTT. Amino acids: CASSWGLAGSGTQYF. Drawing the rest from reference TRBV5-1 and TRBJ2-3, the complete variable domain is KAGVTQTPRYLIKTRGQQVTLSCSPISGHRSVSWYQQTPGQGLQFLFEYFSETQRNKGNFPGRFSGRQFSNSRSEMNVSTLELGDSALYLCASSWGLAGSGTQYFGPGTRLTVL.

A few counts support this clonotype. V usage is TRBV12-3 or TRBV12-4 and J usage is TRBJ2-7; D is possibly TRBD2 (6 bases). Trimming cost V 5 bases and J 6 bases, with 17 bases left between them. CDR3 size: 14 residues. CDR3 DNA sequence: TGTGCCAGCAGTCCAGGGTGGACTAACGGCGAGCAGTACTTC. It encodes CASSPGWTNGEQYF.

This clonotype was observed a handful of times. The V gene is TRBV6-1, the J gene TRBJ1-4, with 7 positions matching TRBD1. The V segment lost 6 bases and the J segment 8 bases; nucleotides outside the gene matches: 9. The CDR3 length is 14 residues. Per the germline V gene, CDR1 is MNHNS and CDR2 is SASEGT. The CDR3 is CASRDPGGREKLFF. Here the CDR3 DNA reads TGTGCCAGCAGAGACCCAGGGGGGAGGGAAAAACTGTTTTTT.

The chain joins TRBV10-3 to TRBJ2-1; the match to TRBD2 covers 7 bases. J gave up 5 bases and V 5 bases, and 12 bases lay outside the gene matches. Germline-derived CDR1 and CDR2 are ENHRY and SYGVKD. The CDR3 loop spans 16 amino acids. CDR3 amino acids: CAISQAAGVLNNEQFF. For the CDR3, the DNA is TGTGCCATCAGTCAAGCCGCGGGAGTGTTAAACAATGAGCAGTTCTTC.

This chain connects TRBV28 to TRBJ2-1; tentative D call: TRBD2 (7 bases). Trimming pared 7 bases from V and 7 bases from J, leaving 20 bases between. This CDR3 contains 15 residues. Germline V CDR1 and CDR2: MDHEN, SYDVKM. The CDR3 DNA is TGTGCCAGCACCTCTGGGGGGGCAGGGGAGAATGAGCAGTTCTTC. Translation gives CASTSGGAGENEQFF.

This clonotype came up a few times. The genes are TRBV30 and TRBJ2-7, with 7 bases matching TRBD2. CDR1 and CDR2 from the germline V gene are GTSNPN and SVGIG (reference sequence). J gave up 7 bases and V 4 bases, and 4 bases lay outside the gene matches. This CDR3 region has 11 residues. The CDR3 protein is CAWNWEGEQYF. Here the CDR3 DNA reads TGTGCCTGGAACTGGGAGGGTGAGCAGTACTTC.

In its sample, this clonotype was seen a few times. The chain carries TRBV6-1 and TRBJ2-3; D perhaps matches TRBD2 (5 bases). The V end was cut by 7 bases, the J end by 0 bases, with 14 bases between. CDR1 is MNHNS, CDR2 SASEGT, per germline. CDR3 size: 15 residues. Here the CDR3 reads CASTPRGSSTDTQYF. The CDR3 coding sequence is TGTGCCAGCACCCCACGGGGATCTAGCACAGATACGCAGTATTTT.

The CDR3 nucleotides are TGTGCCAGCAGTTACAGGGGGATATACTCCTACAATGAGCAGTTCTTC. Translating it yields CASSYRGIYSYNEQFF. J is TRBJ2-1 and V is TRBV6-5, with D tentatively TRBD1 (6 bases). Trimming shortened V by 2 bases and J by 0 bases, and 11 bases separated the two germline ends. The CDR3 runs 16 residues. CDR1 and CDR2 (germline): MNHEY, SVGAGI.

The J gene is TRBJ2-5, the V gene TRBV20-1, with D uncertain. This CDR3 is 12 amino acids long. Germline V gene data show CDR1 as DFQATT and CDR2 as SNEGSKA (reference sequence). V shed 6 bases and J shed 2 bases, with 10 bases lying between them. As DNA, the CDR3 is TGCAGTGCGCCGCAGGATCAAGAGACCCAGTACTTC. It translates to CSAPQDQETQYF.

This clonotype appeared a single time. The J gene is TRBJ2-3, the V gene TRBV7-9, with TRBD2 matching over 7 bases. V shed 0 bases and J 4 bases; nucleotides not matched to a gene: 10. Per germline, CDR1 SEHNR and CDR2 FQNEAQ (reference sequence). This CDR3 contains 17 residues. CDR3 nucleotide sequence: TGTGCCAGCAGCTTAGCGGGAGGGGTTTCCGTTGCAGATACGCAGTATTTT. Its translation is CASSLAGGVSVADTQYF.

This clonotype has more than one count but fewer than ten. CDR3 sequence reads: CASSSPGGPPEQYF. In DNA form, the CDR3 reads TGCGCCAGCAGCAGCCCTGGAGGACCCCCCGAGCAGTACTTC. V usage is TRBV5-1 and J usage is TRBJ2-7; possible D gene TRBD2, 5 bases. The V and J ends lost 4 bases and 6 bases respectively, with 17 bases between them. CDR1 SGHRS and CDR2 YFSETQ come from the germline V gene. The CDR3 is 14 amino acids.

Only a few counts were recorded for this clonotype. J is TRBJ2-1 and V is TRBV12-3 or TRBV12-4; TRBD1 aligns across 10 bases. Unmatched junction bases numbered 9, after V lost 5 bases and J lost 5 bases. CDR3 length equals 16 residues. CDR3 region: CASSAHPGQGDNEQFF. The CDR3 coding sequence is TGTGCCAGCAGTGCCCATCCCGGACAGGGGGACAATGAGCAGTTCTTC.

The chain employs TRBV7-2 and TRBJ2-2; possible D gene TRBD1, 5 bases. Germline V gives CDR1 SGHTA, CDR2 FQGNSA. The CDR3 is made up of 15 amino acids. Trimming took 1 base from V and 4 from J, leaving 10 bases between them. CDR3 DNA: TGTGCCAGCAGCTTAGTAGGGGATTTCACCGGGGAGCTGTTTTTT. Translating it yields CASSLVGDFTGELFF. Using reference TRBV7-2 and TRBJ2-2 for the parts outside the CDR3, the full variable domain is GAGVSQSPSNKVTEKGKDVELRCDPISGHTALYWYRQSLGQGLEFLIYFQGNSAPDKSGLPSDRFSAERTGGSVSTLTIQRTQQEDSAVYLCASSLVGDFTGELFFGEGSRLTVL.

The rearrangement links TRBV4-3 to TRBJ2-1; D call uncertain. The germline V gene encodes CDR1 LGHNA and CDR2 YSLEER. CDR3 size: 13 residues. Trimming removed 0 bases from V and 10 bases from J, with 10 bases in between. The CDR3 protein is CASSQDHLLEQFF. CDR3 nucleotide sequence: TGCGCCAGCAGCCAAGATCACCTTTTGGAGCAGTTCTTC.

This chain connects TRBV7-3 to TRBJ2-1; 7 bases agree with TRBD2. The CDR3 consists of 16 residues. Germline V gives CDR1 SGHTA, CDR2 FQGTGA. Trimming took 5 bases from V and 0 from J; bases not matched to a gene: 7. The CDR3 loop is CASSPPTGGSYNEQFF. CDR3 coding DNA: TGTGCCAGCAGCCCACCGACGGGAGGCTCCTACAATGAGCAGTTCTTC.

J is TRBJ2-2 and V is TRBV7-6; D possibly corresponds to TRBD2 (5 bases). Looked up from germline, CDR1 is SGHVS and CDR2 is FNYEAQ. This CDR3 has 14 residues. V gave up 0 bases and J gave up 4 bases, with 6 bases separating them. In DNA, the CDR3 is TGTGCCAGCAGCTTAGCACGGGGCACCGGGGAGCTGTTTTTT. Translating gives CASSLARGTGELFF.

The chain carries TRBV7-9 and TRBJ2-1, with 7 bases lining up with TRBD2. From germline, CDR1 is SEHNR and CDR2 FQNEAQ (reference sequence). The CDR3 runs 16 residues. V lost 2 bases and J lost 4; bases outside the gene matches: 8. The CDR3 region is CASSLFGLAAYNEQFF. The DNA for the CDR3 is TGTGCCAGCAGCTTATTTGGCCTAGCGGCATACAATGAGCAGTTCTTC.

The table lists this clonotype with a few counts. J is TRBJ2-7 and V is TRBV10-1; a weak D match, TRBD1 (5 bases). The CDR3 extends over 12 amino acids. Germline V gene data show CDR1 as WNHNN and CDR2 as SYGVQD (reference sequence). Trimming cost V 3 bases and J 6 bases, with 9 bases left between them. CDR3 amino acids: CASSEGAGEQYF. The CDR3 nucleotides are TGCGCCAGCAGTGAAGGGGCCGGCGAGCAGTACTTC.

V gene TRBV28 combines with J gene TRBJ2-7; tentative D call: TRBD1 (6 bases). Germline CDR1 MDHEN, CDR2 SYDVKM. The CDR3 totals 13 residues. V shed 4 bases and J shed 5 bases, with 12 bases lying between them. The CDR3: CASSSGEIHEQYF. CDR3 DNA sequence: TGTGCCAGCAGTTCAGGGGAAATTCACGAGCAGTACTTC.